These 25 T cell receptor beta chains originate from one sample sequenced in a study of cytomegalovirus exposure and HLA in healthy donors. The primer mix had 60 Vbeta and 13 Jbeta primers. Clones were sequenced by immunoSEQ multiplex PCR, and TCRdb holds only the in-frame ones, with some missing. The sample holds some 200,000 clones, 81% seen once. The sequencing sample was made of PBMCs. These receptors were obtained from a man in his fifties in good health and CMV-seronegative.

The DNA for the CDR3 is TGTGCCAGCAGTTTAGGATGGGACAGAAGCTCTGGGGCCAACGTCCTGACTTTC. This codes for CASSLGWDRSSGANVLTF. The chain is built from TRBV28 and TRBJ2-6, with TRBD1 matching over 7 bases. CDR1 and CDR2 (germline): MDHEN, SYDVKM. The CDR3 is 18 amino acids. Trimming took 2 bases from V and 0 from J; bases not matched to a gene: 7.

DNA of the CDR3: TGTGCCAGCAGCTTGGACAGTGGGAATTCACCCCTCCACTTT. This translates into CASSLDSGNSPLHF. The J gene is TRBJ1-6, the V gene TRBV7-9; D is perhaps TRBD1 (6 bases). From germline, CDR1 is SEHNR and CDR2 FQNEAQ (reference sequence). Trimming left V 3 bases short and J 7 bases short, with 10 bases between. The length of the CDR3 is 14 residues. The whole variable domain, filled in from reference TRBV7-9 and TRBJ1-6, reads DTGVSQNPRHKITKRGQNVTFRCDPISEHNRLYWYRQTLGQGPEFLTYFQNEAQLEKSRLLSDRFSAERPKGSFSTLEIQRTEQGDSAMYLCASSLDSGNSPLHFGNGTRLTVT.

The rearrangement uses TRBV4-1 and TRBJ2-3; D is perhaps TRBD1 (5 bases). The CDR3 totals 16 residues. Germline assignment: CDR1 MGHRA and CDR2 YSYEKL. The V end lost 1 base, the J end lost 4 bases, and 15 bases lay between the germline ends. DNA of the CDR3: TGCGCCAGCAGCCAAGGAACTTCCTCAGGGCCAGATACGCAGTATTTT. Its translation: CASSQGTSSGPDTQYF.

The gene calls are TRBV30 and TRBJ1-5; TRBD1 matches at 7 bases. Germline lookup yields CDR1 GTSNPN and CDR2 SVGIG (reference sequence). This CDR3 region has 15 residues. J gave up 0 bases and V 2 bases, and 4 bases lay outside the gene matches. DNA of the CDR3: TGTGCCTGGAGTAGAGGGACAGATAGCAATCAGCCCCAGCATTTT. This sequence encodes CAWSRGTDSNQPQHF.

In this sample, this clone turned up once. The chain links TRBV5-4 to TRBJ2-1, with 10 bases identical to TRBD2. With 4 bases clipped from V and 2 bases from J, the junction kept 3 bases outside the gene matches. CDR3 size: 15 residues. CDR1 and CDR2 from the germline V gene are SGHNT and YYREEE (reference sequence). The CDR3 bases are TGTGCCAGCAGCCCTAGCGGGGGAGCCTACAATGAGCAGTTCTTC. Residues: CASSPSGGAYNEQFF.

The chain uses TRBV20-1 and TRBJ2-7, with TRBD2 as a possible D gene (6 bases). The germline V gene has CDR1 DFQATT and CDR2 SNEGSKA (reference sequence). This CDR3 spans 11 amino acids. V gave up 6 bases and J gave up 3 bases, with 9 bases separating them. CDR3 DNA: TGCAGTGCGGAGGGGAGCTACGAGCAGTACTTC. Amino acids: CSAEGSYEQYF.

The chain employs TRBV27 and TRBJ2-7; possible D gene TRBD1, 5 bases. The germline gives CDR1 MNHEY, CDR2 SMNVEV (reference sequence). Trimming shortened V by 5 bases and J by 2 bases, and 19 bases separated the two germline ends. The CDR3 covers 16 residues. CDR3 bases: TGTGCCAGCAGTCCCGCAGTTGGGGCCGTCCCCTACGAGCAGTACTTC. It yields the protein CASSPAVGAVPYEQYF.

In its sample, this clone was seen a few times. CDR3 coding DNA: TGTGCCTGGAGTGGTCAACAGGGTTACACTGAAGCTTTCTTT. Residues: CAWSGQQGYTEAFF. The chain joins TRBV30 to TRBJ1-1, with D maybe TRBD1 (6 bases). Germline CDR1 reads GTSNPN; CDR2 reads SVGIG (reference sequence). The CDR3 has 14 amino acids. V lost 1 base to trimming and J lost 3 bases, with 12 bases between them.

The V call is TRBV7-9, the J call TRBJ2-7; possibly TRBD2 for D (6 bases). Germline CDR1 reads SEHNR; CDR2 reads FQNEAQ (reference sequence). Between the trimmed V and J ends, which lost 6 bases and 6 bases, there was a span of 18 bases. The CDR3 runs 14 residues. In nucleotides, the CDR3 is TGTGCCAGCAGGCCCGGGACTCAGGAAGGCGAGCAGTACTTC. Translation: CASRPGTQEGEQYF. Based on the CDR3 plus reference TRBV7-9 and TRBJ2-7, the full variable domain is DTGVSQNPRHKITKRGQNVTFRCDPISEHNRLYWYRQTLGQGPEFLTYFQNEAQLEKSRLLSDRFSAERPKGSFSTLEIQRTEQGDSAMYLCASRPGTQEGEQYFGPGTRLTVT.

The V call is TRBV6-4, the J call TRBJ1-5; 7 nucleotides line up with TRBD1. The V segment lost 6 bases and the J segment 7 bases; nucleotides outside the gene matches: 6. This CDR3 is built from 13 residues. Germline V lookup: CDR1 MRHNA, CDR2 SNTAGT. CDR3 DNA sequence: TGTGCCAGCAGAACGACAGGGAACCAGCCCCAGCATTTT. Its translation is CASRTTGNQPQHF.

For this clone: Other DNA sequences within the sample encode an identical CDR3. This chain connects TRBV27 to TRBJ2-7; D perhaps matches TRBD2 (6 bases). V dropped 5 bases and J dropped 2 bases, with 10 bases sitting between them. Germline loops: CDR1 MNHEY, CDR2 SMNVEV (reference sequence). The CDR3 sequence is 13 residues long. CDR3 nucleotides: TGTGCCAGCAGTCCCGGGGGAACCTACGAGCAGTACTTC. It encodes CASSPGGTYEQYF.

The gene calls are TRBV27 and TRBJ1-6, with D unclear. Trimming shortened V by 1 base and J by 10 bases, and 14 bases separated the two germline ends. The CDR3 sequence is 15 residues long. CDR1 and CDR2 from the germline V gene are MNHEY and SMNVEV (reference sequence). CDR3 region: CASSLWAALGSPLHF. The CDR3 DNA is TGTGCCAGCAGTTTATGGGCAGCACTTGGATCACCCCTCCACTTT.

The gene calls are TRBV11-1 and TRBJ1-1; a possible D gene is TRBD1 (6 bases). V was cut by 2 bases and J by 5 bases, with 9 bases left in between. The CDR3 totals 13 residues. CDR1 is SGHAT, CDR2 FQDESV, per germline (reference sequence). This CDR3 reads CASSLQGRTEAFF. DNA of the CDR3: TGTGCCAGCAGCTTACAGGGGCGTACTGAAGCTTTCTTT.

This clone was picked up a small number of times. The gene calls are TRBV9 and TRBJ2-1; D possibly corresponds to TRBD2 (6 bases). Germline CDR1 and CDR2: SGDLS and YYNGEE. The CDR3 has 13 residues. The V end was cut by 0 bases, the J end by 10 bases, with 11 bases between. The CDR3 here is CASSVGRGLEQFF. The DNA for the CDR3 is TGTGCCAGCAGCGTAGGTAGAGGACTAGAGCAGTTCTTC.

The chain carries TRBV7-8 and TRBJ1-6; 9 bases match TRBD1. The CDR3 is made up of 18 amino acids. Germline CDR1 is SGHVS and CDR2 is FQNEAQ. Unmatched junction bases numbered 9, after V lost 5 bases and J lost 1 base. The CDR3 DNA is TGTGCCAGCAGCCGACCGGGACAGGGCCGATCCTATAATTCACCCCTCCACTTT. As protein: CASSRPGQGRSYNSPLHF.

On this clone itself: This sample includes further DNA sequences coding for the same CDR3. Written as DNA, the CDR3 is TGTGCCAGCAGCTCTCGAGGGACCCAGTACTTC. Its protein is CASSSRGTQYF. This chain links TRBV7-2 with TRBJ2-5; D gene unclear. Trimming removed 4 bases from V and 7 bases from J, with 7 bases in between. The germline V gene encodes CDR1 SGHTA and CDR2 FQGNSA. The CDR3 runs 11 residues.

The chain has TRBV13 and TRBJ1-6; 7 bases are shared with TRBD1. CDR1 is PRHDT and CDR2 is FYEKMQ in the germline V gene (reference sequence). Trimming at V came to 0 bases and at J to 9 bases, leaving 5 bases not matched to a gene. This CDR3 is built from 15 residues. The CDR3 DNA follows: TGTGCCAGCAGCTTAGGAGGGGGCGCGAGTTCACCCCTCCACTTT. Translating it yields CASSLGGGASSPLHF.

V and J are TRBV6-1 and TRBJ1-5; TRBD1 matches 7 bases. V trimming: 9 bases; J trimming: 1 base; junction bases outside the gene matches: 6. This CDR3 has 14 residues. Germline V gives CDR1 MNHNS, CDR2 SASEGT. CDR3 coding DNA: TGTGCCAGTAATGACAGGGTAAGCAATCAGCCCCAGCATTTT. The encoded protein is CASNDRVSNQPQHF.

The V call is TRBV5-8, the J call TRBJ1-2; the match to TRBD1 covers 9 bases. With V trimmed by 4 bases and J by 4 bases, 5 bases remained unmatched. This CDR3 region has 14 residues. Germline loops: CDR1 SGHTS, CDR2 YDEGEE. The CDR3 DNA is TGTGCCAGCAGCGCCGGGACAGGGATCTATGGCTACACCTTC. Translation gives CASSAGTGIYGYTF. The full variable domain, completed using reference TRBV5-8 and TRBJ1-2, is EAGVTQSPTHLIKTRGQQATLRCSPISGHTSVYWYQQALGLGLQFLLWYDEGEERNRGNFPPRFSGRQFPNYSSELNVNALELEDSALYLCASSAGTGIYGYTFGSGTRLTVV.

The chain has TRBV27 and TRBJ1-5, with a weak D call TRBD1 (5 bases). CDR1 MNHEY and CDR2 SMNVEV come from the germline V gene (reference sequence). Trimming took 6 bases from V and 6 from J, leaving 18 bases between them. The CDR3 has 15 residues. The CDR3 bases are TGTGCCAGCAGGCGGCAGACTCGGGGGAGTCAGCCCCAGCATTTT. As protein: CASRRQTRGSQPQHF.

A remark on this clone: One end of the junction varies from germline; a read error may be responsible. The CDR3 DNA reads TGTTCCAGCAGTTTCCTTCTTGCAGATACGCAGTATTTT. It is translated as CSSSFLLADTQYF. The chain has TRBV7-9 and TRBJ2-3; D gene ambiguous. This CDR3 contains 13 residues. Germline V gives CDR1 SEHNR, CDR2 FQNEAQ (reference sequence).

This clone was seen just once. The chain carries TRBV4-2 and TRBJ2-1, with 8 bases fitting TRBD2. The junction had 9 bases not matched to a gene; V was cut back by 4 bases and J by 7 bases. The germline V gene encodes CDR1 LGHNA and CDR2 YNFKEQ. The CDR3 sequence is 15 residues long. The CDR3 DNA is TGTGCCAGCAGCCTCAGAGGAGCGGGGGCAAATGAGCAGTTCTTC. Amino acid sequence: CASSLRGAGANEQFF.

This sequence joins TRBV5-4 and TRBJ1-1; 7 bases fit TRBD1. V was clipped by 2 bases and J by 9 bases; unmatched bases: 13. The CDR3 contains 15 residues. Looked up from germline, CDR1 is SGHNT and CDR2 is YYREEE (reference sequence). This CDR3 reads CASSFELATGKKAFF. For the CDR3, the DNA is TGTGCCAGCAGCTTCGAGCTTGCGACAGGGAAGAAAGCTTTCTTT.

Details on this clone: One end of the junction is discordant with germline, which a read error may explain. The gene calls are TRBV7-9 and TRBJ2-1, with TRBD2 matching over 10 bases. The CDR3 contains 14 residues. Germline loops: CDR1 SEHNR, CDR2 FQNEAQ (reference sequence). Here the CDR3 reads CSSSLLAGHNEQFF. CDR3 bases: TGTTCCAGCAGCCTACTAGCGGGGCACAATGAGCAGTTCTTC.

The DNA for the CDR3 is TGTGCCAGCAGCCGGAGTGCAACTAATGAAAAACTGTTTTTT. The encoded protein is CASSRSATNEKLFF. The genes are TRBV7-2 and TRBJ1-4, with D uncertain. The V gene's germline CDR1 is SGHTA and CDR2 FQGNSA. Deletions cut 5 bases from V and 0 bases from J, with 7 bases between. The CDR3 sequence is 14 residues long.